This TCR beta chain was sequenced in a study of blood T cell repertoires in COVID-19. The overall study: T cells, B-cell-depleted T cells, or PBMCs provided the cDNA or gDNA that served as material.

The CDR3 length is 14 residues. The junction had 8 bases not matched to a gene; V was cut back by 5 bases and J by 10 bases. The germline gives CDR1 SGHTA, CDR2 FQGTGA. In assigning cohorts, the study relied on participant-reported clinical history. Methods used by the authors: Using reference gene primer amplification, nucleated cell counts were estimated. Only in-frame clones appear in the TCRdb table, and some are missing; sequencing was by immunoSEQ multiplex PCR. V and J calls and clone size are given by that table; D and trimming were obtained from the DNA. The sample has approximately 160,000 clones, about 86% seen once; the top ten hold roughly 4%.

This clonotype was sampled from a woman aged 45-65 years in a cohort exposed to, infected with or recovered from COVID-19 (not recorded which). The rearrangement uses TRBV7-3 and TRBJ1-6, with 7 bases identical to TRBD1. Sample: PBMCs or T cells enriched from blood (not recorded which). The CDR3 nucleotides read TGTGCCAGCAGCCTCCGACAGGGTGAATCACCCCTCCACTTT. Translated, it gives CASSLRQGESPLHF.